A selection of T cell receptor beta chains follows, all from one sample in a study of brain T cells in children with intractable seizures. The repertoire was sequenced with immunoSEQ multiplex PCR; TCRdb's copy has only in-frame clones and lacks some. Of about 340,000 clones in the sample, about 94% were seen once. The source material was peripheral blood, sampled 4 to 6 months after surgery. The receptors come from a boy under two years old with tuberous sclerosis and intractable seizures. Both conserved end residues are part of each CDR3. Fields, in order: D gene, clone size, J gene, V gene, CDR3 protein, CDR3 DNA. A D gene is named only where the DNA matches it firmly. Size is stated for part of the rows, as once, few or many counts, or as a class when the clone is expanded.

d_gene: .
abundance: .
j_gene: TRBJ2-3
v_gene: TRBV19
CDR3aa: CASSPTSTDTQYF
CDR3nt: TGTGCCAGTAGCCCGACTAGCACAGATACGCAGTATTTT

d_gene: .
abundance: .
j_gene: TRBJ1-1
v_gene: TRBV18
CDR3aa: CASSLFEGGDTEAFF
CDR3nt: TGTGCCAGCTCACTATTTGAGGGAGGCGACACTGAAGCTTTCTTT

d_gene: TRBD2
abundance: .
j_gene: TRBJ2-3
v_gene: TRBV5-7
CDR3aa: CASSLAEVAGGPGDTQYF
CDR3nt: TGTGCCAGCAGCTTGGCCGAGGTAGCGGGAGGGCCAGGAGATACGCAGTATTTT

d_gene: TRBD2
abundance: .
j_gene: TRBJ2-1
v_gene: TRBV9
CDR3aa: CASSGYTSGSYNEQFF
CDR3nt: TGTGCCAGCAGCGGATATACTAGCGGCTCCTACAATGAGCAGTTCTTC

d_gene: TRBD2
abundance: .
j_gene: TRBJ2-3
v_gene: TRBV7-9
CDR3aa: CASSLLLAGRTDTQYF
CDR3nt: TGTGCCAGCAGCCTTCTCCTAGCGGGACGCACAGATACGCAGTATTTT

d_gene: TRBD2
abundance: .
j_gene: TRBJ2-5
v_gene: TRBV18
CDR3aa: CASSPPFILAETQYF
CDR3nt: TGTGCCAGCTCACCACCCTTTATACTAGCGGAGACCCAGTACTTC

d_gene: .
abundance: .
j_gene: TRBJ1-2
v_gene: TRBV3-1/TRBV3-2
CDR3aa: CASSLTGEGYTF
CDR3nt: TGTGCCAGCAGCCTCACCGGGGAAGGCTACACCTTC

d_gene: .
abundance: once
j_gene: TRBJ1-3
v_gene: TRBV28
CDR3aa: CASSLYRVSGNTIYF
CDR3nt: TGTGCCAGCAGCCTCTACAGGGTCTCTGGAAACACCATATATTTT

d_gene: TRBD2
abundance: .
j_gene: TRBJ2-7
v_gene: TRBV4-1
CDR3aa: CASSQPGTSGFRYF
CDR3nt: TGCGCCAGCAGCCAACCCGGGACTAGCGGGTTTCGGTACTTC

d_gene: .
abundance: .
j_gene: TRBJ1-1
v_gene: TRBV10-3
CDR3aa: CATSTPNTEAFF
CDR3nt: TGTGCCACCTCTACACCGAACACTGAAGCTTTCTTT

d_gene: TRBD2
abundance: .
j_gene: TRBJ2-1
v_gene: TRBV9
CDR3aa: CASSVEVAGGPFYNEQFF
CDR3nt: TGTGCCAGCAGCGTAGAGGTAGCGGGAGGGCCCTTCTACAATGAGCAGTTCTTC

d_gene: .
abundance: .
j_gene: TRBJ2-7
v_gene: TRBV18
CDR3aa: CASSDRDYEQYF
CDR3nt: TGTGCCAGCTCGGACAGAGACTACGAGCAGTACTTC

d_gene: .
abundance: few
j_gene: TRBJ1-2
v_gene: TRBV30
CDR3aa: CAWSAGQAYGYTF
CDR3nt: TGTGCCTGGAGCGCGGGTCAGGCCTATGGCTACACCTTC

d_gene: .
abundance: few
j_gene: TRBJ2-7
v_gene: TRBV19
CDR3aa: CASSMFWIGSESVEQYF
CDR3nt: TGTGCCAGTAGTATGTTCTGGATAGGTAGCGAGTCGGTCGAGCAGTACTTC

d_gene: .
abundance: .
j_gene: TRBJ1-1
v_gene: TRBV6-5
CDR3aa: CASSYRRQDLNTEAFF
CDR3nt: TGTGCCAGCAGTTACCGCCGACAGGACTTGAACACTGAAGCTTTCTTT

d_gene: .
abundance: .
j_gene: TRBJ1-2
v_gene: TRBV3-1/TRBV3-2
CDR3aa: CASSTRGGGLNYGYTF
CDR3nt: TGTGCCAGCAGCACACGCGGCGGGGGATTAAACTATGGCTACACCTTC

d_gene: .
abundance: .
j_gene: TRBJ2-1
v_gene: TRBV27
CDR3aa: CASSPEKYNEQFF
CDR3nt: TGTGCCAGCAGTCCAGAGAAATACAATGAGCAGTTCTTC

d_gene: .
abundance: .
j_gene: TRBJ2-2
v_gene: TRBV7-8
CDR3aa: CASSLARHTGELFF
CDR3nt: TGTGCCAGCAGCTTAGCGCGTCACACCGGGGAGCTGTTTTTT

d_gene: TRBD2
abundance: .
j_gene: TRBJ2-1
v_gene: TRBV27
CDR3aa: CASSLIPSGNCQFF
CDR3nt: TGTGCCAGCAGTTTAATACCCAGCGGGAATTGTCAGTTCTTC

d_gene: .
abundance: .
j_gene: TRBJ1-1
v_gene: TRBV14
CDR3aa: CASSMGLNTEAFF
CDR3nt: TGTGCCAGCAGCATGGGCCTGAACACTGAAGCTTTCTTT

d_gene: .
abundance: .
j_gene: TRBJ1-2
v_gene: TRBV7-2
CDR3aa: CASSLGQSVEGYTF
CDR3nt: TGTGCCAGCAGCTTAGGTCAGTCCGTGGAGGGCTACACCTTC

d_gene: TRBD2
abundance: .
j_gene: TRBJ2-2
v_gene: TRBV5-1
CDR3aa: CAAGGPTGELFF
CDR3nt: TGCGCCGCGGGAGGGCCCACCGGGGAGCTGTTTTTT

d_gene: TRBD2
abundance: .
j_gene: TRBJ2-5
v_gene: TRBV3-1/TRBV3-2
CDR3aa: CASSQVGLAGGGETQYF
CDR3nt: TGTGCCAGCAGCCAAGTTGGACTAGCGGGGGGTGGGGAGACCCAGTACTTC

d_gene: .
abundance: once
j_gene: TRBJ1-3
v_gene: TRBV6-5
CDR3aa: CASSFSWVPGNTIYF
CDR3nt: TGTGCCAGCAGTTTCTCCTGGGTCCCTGGAAACACCATATATTTT

d_gene: .
abundance: .
j_gene: TRBJ1-3
v_gene: TRBV3-1/TRBV3-2
CDR3aa: CASSHGVGNTIYF
CDR3nt: TGTGCCAGCAGCCACGGGGTTGGAAACACCATATATTTT